This T cell receptor (beta chain) was identified in a study of blood T cell repertoires in COVID-19. The CDR3 consists of 16 residues. V was clipped by 5 bases and J by 4 bases; unmatched bases: 12. The germline gives CDR1 SGHTA, CDR2 FQGNSA. Profiled with immunoSEQ multiplex PCR; TCRdb holds only in-frame clones, not every one. The sample consists of about 200,000 clones, more than 85% of them appearing once. This receptor was obtained from a man aged 40-49 years with acute or convalescent COVID-19. The specimen was peripheral blood. The V and J genes are TRBV7-2 and TRBJ1-2; 8 bases are a match to TRBD1. The DNA for the CDR3 is TGTGCCAGCAGCCCCGAGCGGACAGGGCTTGGCTATGGCTACACCTTC. Translation: CASSPERTGLGYGYTF.